This TCR beta chain was obtained from a study of T cell clones after liver transplantation. Study-level background: Subjects received no induction therapy and standard immunosuppression until randomization at 12-24 months post-transplant.

The CDR3 covers 15 residues. V lost 1 base, J lost 3 bases, and 12 bases lay in between. Germline loops: CDR1 SGHTA, CDR2 FQGNSA. Generated by immunoSEQ multiplex PCR, the TCRdb table keeps only in-frame clones and is missing some. This table holds under 150,000 clones, approximately 90% found once. The clonotype was recovered from a human patient who received a liver transplant. Some of these T cells may belong to the graft donor. The sample consisted of CD4+ T cells from blood, taken 12 months after liver transplant. This chain joins TRBV7-2 and TRBJ1-2; D uncertain. The CDR3 region is CASSLDLTFYYGYTF. The DNA for the CDR3 is TGTGCCAGCAGCTTAGATCTGACCTTTTACTATGGCTACACCTTC. The complete variable domain, with remaining parts taken from reference TRBV7-2 and TRBJ1-2, reads GAGVSQSPSNKVTEKGKDVELRCDPISGHTALYWYRQSLGQGLEFLIYFQGNSAPDKSGLPSDRFSAERTGGSVSTLTIQRTQQEDSAVYLCASSLDLTFYYGYTFGSGTRLTVV.